This TCR beta chain is drawn from a study of tumor-infiltrating lymphocytes in primary liver carcinoma. Across the study: Every sample contained roughly 3.65 to 7.13 million productive TCRbeta reads, and these numbers were similar from one tissue type to another.

Remarks on this clonotype: The antigen is unknown.

Unmatched junction bases numbered 13, after V lost 7 bases and J lost 8 bases. This CDR3 has 15 amino acids. CDR1 SQVTM and CDR2 ANQGSEA come from the germline V gene. Total RNA and DNA came together from around 18-30 mg of bulk tissue without cell sorting. Each participant had primary liver carcinoma, and surgical resection was the treatment. Study outcomes and limitations: Blood trailed tumors significantly in top-250-clone fraction (p = 0.039).

The researchers produced TCR beta cDNA from approximately 460 ng total RNA with a constant-region primer. Three nested multiplex PCR rounds, a slightly modified ARM-PCR, produced the libraries for TCR beta. A C-beta reverse primer was combined with TRBV1-TRBV30 forward primers in the first two PCR rounds, and each round had 10 cycles. TCRdb analysed the multiplex PCR reads with MiXCR anew, one entry per CDR3 protein. The profile shows 40,000 or so distinct CDR3 sequences, more than 60% of them singletons. This chain joins TRBV29-1 and TRBJ1-4, with TRBD1 matching 10 bases. This clonotype originated in a man in his forties or fifties with primary liver carcinoma and hepatitis B virus infection. Sequences were obtained from tumor-adjacent normal liver tissue. CDR3 protein: CSASGTGDWEEKLFF. CDR3 sequence (DNA): TGCAGCGCATCCGGGACAGGGGACTGGGAGGAAAAACTGTTTTTT.